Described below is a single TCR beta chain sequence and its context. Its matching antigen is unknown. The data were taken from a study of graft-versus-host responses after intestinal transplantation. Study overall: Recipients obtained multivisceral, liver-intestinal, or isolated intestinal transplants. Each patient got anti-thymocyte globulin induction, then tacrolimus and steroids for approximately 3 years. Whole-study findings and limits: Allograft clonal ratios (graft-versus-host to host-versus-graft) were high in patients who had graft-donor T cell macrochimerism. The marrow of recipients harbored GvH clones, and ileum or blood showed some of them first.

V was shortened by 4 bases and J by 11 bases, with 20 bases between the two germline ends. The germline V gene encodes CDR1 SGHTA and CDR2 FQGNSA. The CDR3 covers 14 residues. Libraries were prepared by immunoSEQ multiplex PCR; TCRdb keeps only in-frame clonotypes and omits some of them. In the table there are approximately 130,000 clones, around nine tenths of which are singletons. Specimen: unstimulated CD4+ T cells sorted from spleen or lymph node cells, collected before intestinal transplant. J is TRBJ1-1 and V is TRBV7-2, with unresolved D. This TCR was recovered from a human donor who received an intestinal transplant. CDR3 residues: CASSSTMGWDPAFF. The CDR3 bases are TGTGCCAGCAGCTCGACTATGGGATGGGATCCGGCTTTCTTT.